The T cell receptor beta chain described here comes from a study of cytomegalovirus exposure and HLA in healthy donors. It was with 60 Vbeta and 13 Jbeta primers that the PCR ran. The assay was immunoSEQ multiplex PCR, and TCRdb's table has in-frame clones only and misses some. Among about 170,000 clones listed, over 75% were seen once. The V and J ends lost 6 bases and 5 bases, in that order; junction bases with no gene match: 6. Germline values: CDR1 SGHAT, CDR2 FQNNGV. The length of the CDR3 is 14 residues. The chain combines TRBV11-2 with TRBJ2-2; TRBD2 agrees at 7 bases. Sequencing was performed on PBMCs. The source of this sequence is a male donor in good health and CMV-seronegative. The CDR3 bases are TGTGCCAGCAGGAAAAGGGAGGGAACCGGGGAGCTGTTTTTT. The encoded protein is CASRKREGTGELFF.